The 9 T cell receptor beta chains given below trace back to one sample, sequenced in a study of regulatory T cells in long-lasting Graves disease. For TCR beta, libraries came from iRepertoire HTBI primers and Arm-PCR of CDR3 regions. MiXCR was run by TCRdb on the multiplex PCR reads, yielding one entry per CDR3 protein. The sample gives around 240,000 distinct CDR3 sequences, under 20% of which show up once; 14% is in the top ten. The time point here: newly diagnosed GD, antithyroid drugs for less than 3 months. PBMC-extracted RNA yielded the TCR library. The data were also submitted as part of a second study, on T cells in Graves' hyperthyroidism and ophthalmopathy.

The sample in question was peripheral blood mononuclear cells (PBMCs), obtained at new diagnosis, from a patient treated with antithyroid drugs. The receptor source for this set is a woman aged 25 to 39 with Graves disease.

This clonotype was found many times. The CDR3 DNA reads TGCAGTGCGGGTCCAGGGGGCTTCACAGATACGCAGTATTTT. Its protein is CSAGPGGFTDTQYF. The V gene is TRBV20-1, the J gene TRBJ2-3; 8 bases align to TRBD1. J gave up 2 bases and V 6 bases, and 7 bases lay outside the gene matches. This CDR3 is built from 14 residues. CDR1 DFQATT and CDR2 SNEGSKA come from the germline V gene (reference sequence).

In its sample, this clonotype was seen many times. The chain has TRBV12-3 or TRBV12-4 and TRBJ1-2; D is perhaps TRBD1 (6 bases). Trimming shortened V by 3 bases and J by 2 bases, and 13 bases separated the two germline ends. The CDR3 spans 15 residues. The CDR3 reads CASSFGGRGNYGYTF. The DNA for the CDR3 is TGTGCCAGCAGTTTTGGTGGCAGGGGCAACTATGGCTACACCTTC.

At least ten counts were recorded for this clonotype. The chain uses TRBV20-1 and TRBJ2-1; 10 bases line up with TRBD2. The CDR3 is 15 amino acids. Germline V lookup: CDR1 DFQATT, CDR2 SNEGSKA (reference sequence). The J segment lost 10 bases and the V segment lost 4 bases, leaving 13 bases of the junction unmatched. The CDR3 protein is CSATRSSGGAVEQFF. CDR3 DNA: TGCAGTGCTACCAGATCCAGCGGGGGGGCTGTCGAGCAGTTCTTC.

CDR3 residues: CASSPGGPGEQFF. CDR3 DNA sequence: TGCGCCAGCAGTCCCGGGGGGCCCGGTGAGCAGTTCTTC. J is TRBJ2-1 and V is TRBV5-1; TRBD2 might be the D (7 bases). The CDR3 consists of 13 residues. The germline CDR1 and CDR2 sequences are SGHRS and YFSETQ. V shed 5 bases and J shed 9 bases, with 15 bases lying between them.

This clonotype was counted ten times or more. The chain's CDR3 is CASSQGPRTGPQHF. In DNA form, the CDR3 reads TGTGCCAGCAGCCAAGGGCCCAGGACAGGGCCCCAGCATTTT. The chain employs TRBV3-1 and TRBJ1-5; 7 nucleotides match TRBD1. Per the germline V gene, CDR1 is LGHDT and CDR2 is YNNKEL (reference sequence). Trimming cost V 1 base and J 9 bases; bases outside gene matches: 6. The CDR3 has 14 residues. The variable domain in full, completed from reference TRBV3-1 and TRBJ1-5, reads DTAVSQTPKYLVTQMGNDKSIKCEQNLGHDTMYWYKQDSKKFLKIMFSYNNKELIINETVPNRFSPKSPDKAHLNLHINSLELGDSAVYFCASSQGPRTGPQHFGDGTRLSIL.

Remarks on this clonotype: This may come from a read error, since a much larger clone is one base off. The chain carries TRBV2 and TRBJ2-7, with a tentative D call TRBD1 (6 bases). This CDR3 is 16 amino acids long. The V gene's germline CDR1 is SNHLY and CDR2 FYNNEI. In DNA, the CDR3 is TGTGCCGGCAGTTACCCCGACAGGAACCCAGTCTACGAGCAGTACTTC. Translated, it gives CAGSYPDRNPVYEQYF.

This clonotype occurred many times. The chain employs TRBV20-1 and TRBJ2-7, with D perhaps being TRBD1 or TRBD2 (5 bases each). V was pared by 6 bases and J by 0 bases, with 12 bases between. The CDR3 totals 13 residues. Germline CDR1 DFQATT, CDR2 SNEGSKA (reference sequence). This CDR3 is CSASGQFSYEQYF. Here the CDR3 DNA reads TGCAGTGCCTCGGGGCAGTTCTCCTACGAGCAGTACTTC.

This clonotype was seen at least ten times. The chain joins TRBV5-5 to TRBJ2-7; no definite D call. V lost 2 bases, J lost 3 bases, and 12 bases lay in between. Germline lookup yields CDR1 SGHKS and CDR2 YYEKEE (reference sequence). The CDR3 runs 14 residues. CDR3 sequence: CASSFPDGYYEQYF. CDR3 in DNA: TGTGCCAGCAGCTTTCCGGACGGATACTACGAGCAGTACTTC. Drawing the rest from reference TRBV5-5 and TRBJ2-7, the complete variable domain is DAGVTQSPTHLIKTRGQQVTLRCSPISGHKSVSWYQQVLGQGPQFIFQYYEKEERGRGNFPDRFSARQFPNYSSELNVNALLLGDSALYLCASSFPDGYYEQYFGPGTRLTVT.

The sample holds many counts of this clonotype. The chain is built from TRBV29-1 and TRBJ1-1, with 7 bases identical to TRBD1. The germline V gene encodes CDR1 SQVTM and CDR2 ANQGSEA. This CDR3 contains 14 residues. V lost 4 bases and J lost 5; bases outside the gene matches: 10. CDR3 protein: CSVANGAGGTEAFF. The DNA for the CDR3 is TGCAGCGTTGCGAATGGGGCAGGGGGAACTGAAGCTTTCTTT.